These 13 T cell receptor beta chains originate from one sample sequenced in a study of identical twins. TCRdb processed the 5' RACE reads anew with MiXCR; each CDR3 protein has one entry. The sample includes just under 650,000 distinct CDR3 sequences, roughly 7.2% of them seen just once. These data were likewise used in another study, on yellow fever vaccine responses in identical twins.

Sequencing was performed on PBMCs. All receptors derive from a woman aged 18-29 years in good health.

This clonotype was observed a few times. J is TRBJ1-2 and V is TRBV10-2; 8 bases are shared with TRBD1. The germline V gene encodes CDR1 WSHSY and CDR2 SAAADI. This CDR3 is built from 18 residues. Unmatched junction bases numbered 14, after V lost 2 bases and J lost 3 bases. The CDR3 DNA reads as TGCGCCAGCAGTGAGGCGATAGCGGACAGGGACGGAGACTATGGCTACACCTTC. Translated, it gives CASSEAIADRDGDYGYTF.

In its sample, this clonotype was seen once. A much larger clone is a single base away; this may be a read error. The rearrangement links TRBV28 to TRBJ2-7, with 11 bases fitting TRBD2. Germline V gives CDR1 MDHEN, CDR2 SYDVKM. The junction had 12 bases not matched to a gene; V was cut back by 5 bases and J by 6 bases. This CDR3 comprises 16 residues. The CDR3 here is CASSLYTSGRIFEQYF. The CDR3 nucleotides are TGTGCCAGCAGTCTTTACACTAGCGGGAGAATCTTCGAGCAGTACTTC.

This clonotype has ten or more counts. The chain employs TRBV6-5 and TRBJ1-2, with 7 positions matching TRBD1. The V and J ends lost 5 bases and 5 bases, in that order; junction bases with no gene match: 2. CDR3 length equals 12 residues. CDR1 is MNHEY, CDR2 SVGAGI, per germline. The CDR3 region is CASSKQGYGYTF. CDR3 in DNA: TGTGCCAGCAGTAAACAGGGGTATGGCTACACCTTC.

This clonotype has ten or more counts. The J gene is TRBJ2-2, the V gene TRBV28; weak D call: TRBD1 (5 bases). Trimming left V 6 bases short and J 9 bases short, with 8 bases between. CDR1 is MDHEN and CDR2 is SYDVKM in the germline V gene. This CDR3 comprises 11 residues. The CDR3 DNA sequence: TGTGCCAGCAGCCCGGACAGGGAGCTGTTTTTT. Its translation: CASSPDRELFF.

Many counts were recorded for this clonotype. The DNA of the CDR3 is TGCGCCAGCAGCAGAGGGACAGGTGTTACCTACGAGCAGTACTTC. This translates into CASSRGTGVTYEQYF. V and J are TRBV5-1 and TRBJ2-7; TRBD1 aligns across 8 bases. J was trimmed by 2 bases and V by 4 bases; bases with no gene match: 8. The CDR3 has 15 residues. CDR1 and CDR2 (germline): SGHRS, YFSETQ. Combining the CDR3 with reference TRBV5-1 and TRBJ2-7 gives the whole variable domain KAGVTQTPRYLIKTRGQQVTLSCSPISGHRSVSWYQQTPGQGLQFLFEYFSETQRNKGNFPGRFSGRQFSNSRSEMNVSTLELGDSALYLCASSRGTGVTYEQYFGPGTRLTVT.

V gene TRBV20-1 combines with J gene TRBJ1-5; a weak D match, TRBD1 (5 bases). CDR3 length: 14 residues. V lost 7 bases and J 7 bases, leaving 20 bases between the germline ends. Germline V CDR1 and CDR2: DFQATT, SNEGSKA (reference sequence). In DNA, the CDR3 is TGCAGTGTTGAACGGGGGGGGGATCGACAGCCCCAGCATTTT. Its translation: CSVERGGDRQPQHF.

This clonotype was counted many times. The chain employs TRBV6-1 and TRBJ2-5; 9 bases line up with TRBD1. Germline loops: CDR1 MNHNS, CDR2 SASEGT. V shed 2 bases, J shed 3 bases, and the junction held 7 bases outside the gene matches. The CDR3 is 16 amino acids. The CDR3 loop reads CASSEQLGQGKETQYF. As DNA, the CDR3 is TGTGCCAGCAGTGAACAACTGGGACAGGGAAAAGAGACCCAGTACTTC.

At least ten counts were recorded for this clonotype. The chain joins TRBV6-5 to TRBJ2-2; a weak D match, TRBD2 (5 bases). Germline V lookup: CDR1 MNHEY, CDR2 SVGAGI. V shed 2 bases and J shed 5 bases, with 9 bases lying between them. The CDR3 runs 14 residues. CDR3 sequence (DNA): TGTGCCAGCAGTTACATCTCGGGGACCGGGGAGCTGTTTTTT. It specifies CASSYISGTGELFF.

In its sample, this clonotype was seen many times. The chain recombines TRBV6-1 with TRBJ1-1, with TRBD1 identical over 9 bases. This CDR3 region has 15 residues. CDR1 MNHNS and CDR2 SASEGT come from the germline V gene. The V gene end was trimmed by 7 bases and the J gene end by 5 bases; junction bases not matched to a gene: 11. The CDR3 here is CASNRFNRGRTEAFF. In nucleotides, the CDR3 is TGTGCCAGCAACCGCTTTAACAGGGGGCGAACTGAAGCTTTCTTT.

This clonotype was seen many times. CDR3 sequence reads: CASSLAVTGGPSYEQYF. In DNA, the CDR3 is TGCGCCAGCAGCTTGGCCGTGACAGGGGGCCCCTCCTACGAGCAGTACTTC. The chain employs TRBV5-1 and TRBJ2-7; the match to TRBD1 covers 10 bases. J lost 0 bases, V lost 0 bases, and 6 bases had no gene match. The CDR3 sequence is 17 residues long. Germline V gives CDR1 SGHRS, CDR2 YFSETQ.

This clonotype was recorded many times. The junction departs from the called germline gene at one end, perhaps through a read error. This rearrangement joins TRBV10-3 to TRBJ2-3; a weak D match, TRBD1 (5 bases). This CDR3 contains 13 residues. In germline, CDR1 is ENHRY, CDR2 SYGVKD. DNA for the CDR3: TGTGCCATCAGTGAGTCCACTGTCGGAGCGAAGGGGTTT. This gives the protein CAISESTVGAKGF.

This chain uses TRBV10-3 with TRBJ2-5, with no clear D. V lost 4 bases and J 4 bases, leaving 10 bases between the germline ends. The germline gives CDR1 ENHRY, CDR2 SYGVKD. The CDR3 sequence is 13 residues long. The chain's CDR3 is CAISVYNTETQYF. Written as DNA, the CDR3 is TGTGCCATCAGTGTGTACAATACAGAGACCCAGTACTTC.

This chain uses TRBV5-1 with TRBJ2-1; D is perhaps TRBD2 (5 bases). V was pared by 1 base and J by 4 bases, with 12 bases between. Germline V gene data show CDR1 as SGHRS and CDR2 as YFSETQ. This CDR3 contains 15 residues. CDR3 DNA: TGCGCCAGCAGCTTGTTCCAGCGGAGTTACAATGAGCAGTTCTTC. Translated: CASSLFQRSYNEQFF.